This passage covers 20 T cell receptor beta chains from one sample sequenced in a study of technical replicates of blood from a few donors. The method was immunoSEQ multiplex PCR; TCRdb's version includes in-frame clones alone and lacks a portion of them. The sample contains tens of thousands of clones, 92% of which appear only once. Sequenced: T cells isolated from PBMCs. The receptors were sampled from a human donor in good health.

This chain joins TRBV9 and TRBJ1-1; no firm D call. Per germline, CDR1 SGDLS and CDR2 YYNGEE. Trimming left V 0 bases short and J 8 bases short, with 8 bases between. CDR3 length equals 12 residues. The DNA for the CDR3 is TGTGCCAGCAGCGTAGAAAGAGGAGAAGCTTTCTTT. Amino acid sequence: CASSVERGEAFF.

The V gene is TRBV11-3, the J gene TRBJ1-3, with D uncertain. In germline, CDR1 is SGHNT, CDR2 YENEEA. Trimming took off 5 bases at V and 3 bases at J, with 14 bases between the two ends. The CDR3 runs to 15 residues. CDR3 in amino acids: CASSGGFRDGNTIYF. CDR3 nucleotides: TGTGCCAGCAGCGGAGGCTTTAGGGATGGAAACACCATATATTTT.

This clone was detected once. The chain joins TRBV10-1 to TRBJ2-3; a possible D gene is TRBD2 (5 bases). CDR3 length: 13 residues. Germline CDR1 is WNHNN and CDR2 is SYGVQD (reference sequence). Between the trimmed V and J ends, which lost 8 bases and 0 bases, there was a span of 9 bases. CDR3 region: CASSRDSTDTQYF. The CDR3 DNA sequence: TGCGCCAGCTCACGGGATAGCACAGATACGCAGTATTTT.

V gene TRBV4-3 combines with J gene TRBJ2-7; 7 bases are a match to TRBD2. V lost 5 bases and J lost 4; bases outside the gene matches: 8. The germline V gene encodes CDR1 LGHNA and CDR2 YSLEER. The CDR3 loop spans 14 amino acids. The CDR3 region is CASSRGLVGYEQYF. The CDR3 nucleotides read TGCGCCAGCAGCAGAGGACTAGTGGGATACGAGCAGTACTTC.

The chain joins TRBV28 to TRBJ2-1; 8 positions agree with TRBD1. The germline gives CDR1 MDHEN, CDR2 SYDVKM. The ends lost 4 bases at V and 7 bases at J; junction bases unmatched: 6. The CDR3 sequence is 14 residues long. CDR3 in DNA: TGTGCCAGCAGTTCCAGACAGGGGAGGAATGAGCAGTTCTTC. The encoded protein is CASSSRQGRNEQFF.

This clone was counted a few times. V usage is TRBV5-1 and J usage is TRBJ2-3, with TRBD2 matching 7 bases. The ends lost 5 bases at V and 2 bases at J; junction bases unmatched: 8. This CDR3 spans 15 amino acids. Germline V lookup: CDR1 SGHRS, CDR2 YFSETQ. In DNA form, the CDR3 reads TGCGCCAGCAGGAATAGCGGGTCGAACACAGATACGCAGTATTTT. This encodes CASRNSGSNTDTQYF.

CDR3 in DNA: TGTGCCAGCAGCTTAGGCTTAGTCGGGGCTTTCTTT. Amino acids: CASSLGLVGAFF. The rearrangement uses TRBV7-9 and TRBJ1-1; D unresolved. CDR3 size: 12 residues. CDR1 is SEHNR, CDR2 FQNEAQ, per germline (reference sequence). V lost 1 base and J lost 11, with 11 bases in between. The complete variable domain, with remaining parts taken from reference TRBV7-9 and TRBJ1-1, reads DTGVSQNPRHKITKRGQNVTFRCDPISEHNRLYWYRQTLGQGPEFLTYFQNEAQLEKSRLLSDRFSAERPKGSFSTLEIQRTEQGDSAMYLCASSLGLVGAFFGQGTRLTVV.

A single count supports this clone. The chain links TRBV18 to TRBJ1-2; TRBD1 matches 7 bases. CDR3 size: 14 residues. J lost 2 bases, V lost 3 bases, and 3 bases had no gene match. CDR1 and CDR2 from the germline V gene are KGHSH and LQKENI. The CDR3 here is CASSPGQTNYGYTF. In nucleotides, the CDR3 is TGTGCCAGCTCACCGGGACAGACAAACTATGGCTACACCTTC.

This chain joins TRBV27 and TRBJ2-7; 7 bases are shared with TRBD2. V gave up 7 bases and J gave up 1 base; unmatched junction bases: 10. The CDR3 covers 15 residues. Per germline, CDR1 MNHEY and CDR2 SMNVEV (reference sequence). CDR3 DNA: TGTGCCAGCAATTTTCGGGCTAGCGGATCCTACGAGCAGTACTTC. It specifies CASNFRASGSYEQYF.

The chain combines TRBV4-2 with TRBJ2-1, with unresolved D. This CDR3 spans 17 amino acids. Germline V gives CDR1 LGHNA, CDR2 YNFKEQ. V shed 1 base and J shed 0 bases, with 13 bases lying between them. CDR3 bases: TGTGCCAGCAGCCAAGCCGACTTATACGACTCCTACAATGAGCAGTTCTTC. This translates into CASSQADLYDSYNEQFF.

The chain employs TRBV28 and TRBJ1-1; D is undetermined. CDR1 and CDR2 (germline): MDHEN, SYDVKM. The CDR3 consists of 13 residues. V was clipped by 2 bases and J by 1 base, with 5 bases between them. CDR3 sequence (DNA): TGTGCCAGCAGTTTACAGTCGAACACTGAAGCTTTCTTT. Its protein product is CASSLQSNTEAFF.

The CDR3 coding sequence is TGCGCCAGCAGCCAAGATTATGTGAGCAGGGGGGACTACGAGCAGTACTTC. It encodes CASSQDYVSRGDYEQYF. The gene calls are TRBV4-3 and TRBJ2-7, with a tentative D call TRBD1 (7 bases). CDR1 and CDR2 (germline): LGHNA, YSLEER. Deletions cut 0 bases from V and 3 bases from J, with 18 bases between. The CDR3 is 17 amino acids.

This chain connects TRBV9 to TRBJ2-1; 14 nucleotides line up with TRBD2. V was pared by 7 bases and J by 14 bases, with 5 bases of the junction left unmatched. Germline CDR1 SGDLS, CDR2 YYNGEE. The CDR3 covers 12 residues. CDR3 sequence reads: CASGGTSGRKFF. As DNA, the CDR3 is TGTGCCAGCGGGGGGACTAGCGGGAGAAAGTTCTTC.

The rearrangement links TRBV4-1 to TRBJ2-7; a possible D gene is TRBD1 (5 bases). CDR3 length equals 16 residues. V dropped 2 bases and J dropped 3 bases, with 17 bases sitting between them. Germline CDR1 and CDR2: MGHRA and YSYEKL. The CDR3 nucleotides are TGCGCCAGCAGCCAACCAAGGCAGGGAAATAACTACGAGCAGTACTTC. This translates into CASSQPRQGNNYEQYF.

The chain is built from TRBV2 and TRBJ1-1, with D possibly matching TRBD1 (5 bases). Trimming cost V 8 bases and J 7 bases, with 20 bases left between them. From germline, CDR1 is SNHLY and CDR2 FYNNEI. The CDR3 is made up of 14 amino acids. CDR3 nucleotides: TGTGCCAGCGGGGGGGGGACCGGCGGGATTGAAGCTTTCTTT. Translating it yields CASGGGTGGIEAFF.

The CDR3: CATRDSGYEQYF. The CDR3, as DNA: TGTGCCACGCGGGACAGTGGATACGAGCAGTACTTC. This sequence joins TRBV27 and TRBJ2-7; perhaps TRBD1 as D (7 bases). V was clipped by 10 bases and J by 4 bases, with 14 bases between them. Germline CDR1 MNHEY, CDR2 SMNVEV (reference sequence). The CDR3 covers 12 residues.

The V call is TRBV18, the J call TRBJ2-5; unclear D gene. The CDR3 covers 13 residues. The V end lost 3 bases, the J end lost 4 bases, and 9 bases lay between the germline ends. CDR1 and CDR2 from the germline V gene are KGHSH and LQKENI. CDR3 DNA sequence: TGTGCCAGCTCACCCCAGGAAATAGAGACCCAGTACTTC. This translates into CASSPQEIETQYF.

The V call is TRBV5-4, the J call TRBJ2-6, with 8 bases matching TRBD1. The CDR3 spans 18 residues. Looked up from germline, CDR1 is SGHNT and CDR2 is YYREEE (reference sequence). The J segment lost 2 bases and the V segment lost 5 bases, leaving 12 bases of the junction unmatched. In DNA form, the CDR3 reads TGTGCCAGCAGGGGCCAGGGGGCGGGTTTCGCTGGGGCCAACGTCCTGACTTTC. It is translated as CASRGQGAGFAGANVLTF. Drawing the rest from reference TRBV5-4 and TRBJ2-6, the complete variable domain is ETGVTQSPTHLIKTRGQQVTLRCSSQSGHNTVSWYQQALGQGPQFIFQYYREEENGRGNFPPRFSGLQFPNYSSELNVNALELDDSALYLCASRGQGAGFAGANVLTFGAGSRLTVL.

The rearrangement uses TRBV29-1 and TRBJ1-2; TRBD1 agrees at 7 bases. Per the germline V gene, CDR1 is SQVTM and CDR2 is ANQGSEA. CDR3 length equals 11 residues. V lost 7 bases and J lost 4; bases outside the gene matches: 3. The DNA for the CDR3 is TGCAGCGATGGGACAGTCTATGGCTACACCTTC. This gives the protein CSDGTVYGYTF.

The rearrangement links TRBV6-5 to TRBJ1-2, with D possibly matching TRBD1 (6 bases). This CDR3 contains 15 residues. Germline V gives CDR1 MNHEY, CDR2 SVGAGI. The V gene lost 5 bases and the J gene lost 0 bases, with 13 bases spanning the gap. This CDR3 is CASSRRTVANYGYTF. CDR3 bases: TGTGCCAGCAGTCGTAGGACAGTCGCTAACTATGGCTACACCTTC.